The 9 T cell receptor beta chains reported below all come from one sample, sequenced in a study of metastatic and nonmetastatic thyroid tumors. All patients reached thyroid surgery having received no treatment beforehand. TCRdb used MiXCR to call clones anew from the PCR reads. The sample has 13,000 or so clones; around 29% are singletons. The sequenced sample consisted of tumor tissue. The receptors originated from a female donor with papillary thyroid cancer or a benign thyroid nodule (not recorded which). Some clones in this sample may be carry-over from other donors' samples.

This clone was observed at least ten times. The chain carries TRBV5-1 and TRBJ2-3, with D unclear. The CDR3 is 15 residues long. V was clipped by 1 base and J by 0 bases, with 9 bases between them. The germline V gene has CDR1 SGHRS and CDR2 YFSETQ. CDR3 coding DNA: TGCGCCAGCAGCTTGAGAGCCGGTAGCACAGATACGCAGTATTTT. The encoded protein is CASSLRAGSTDTQYF.

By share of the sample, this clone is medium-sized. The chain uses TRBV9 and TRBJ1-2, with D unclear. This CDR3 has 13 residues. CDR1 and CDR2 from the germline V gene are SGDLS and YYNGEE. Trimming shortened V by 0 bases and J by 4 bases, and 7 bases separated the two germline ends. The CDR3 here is CASSVDSSYGYTF. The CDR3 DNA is TGTGCCAGCAGCGTAGACAGTTCCTATGGCTACACCTTC.

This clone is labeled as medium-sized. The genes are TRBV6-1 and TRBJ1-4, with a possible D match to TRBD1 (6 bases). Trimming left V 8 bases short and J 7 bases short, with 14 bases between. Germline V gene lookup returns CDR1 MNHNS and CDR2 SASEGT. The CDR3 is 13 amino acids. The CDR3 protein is CASLSQGPEKLFF. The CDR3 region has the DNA TGTGCCAGCTTGTCCCAGGGGCCTGAAAAACTGTTTTTT.

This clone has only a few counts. This CDR3 is CASSFQAAWSSGNTIYF. As DNA, the CDR3 is TGTGCCAGCAGCTTCCAGGCGGCCTGGAGCTCTGGAAACACCATATATTTT. The chain links TRBV7-8 to TRBJ1-3; D gene uncertain. This CDR3 is built from 17 residues. Looked up from germline, CDR1 is SGHVS and CDR2 is FQNEAQ. Trimming removed 3 bases from V and 0 bases from J, with 15 bases in between. The whole variable domain, filled in from reference TRBV7-8 and TRBJ1-3, reads GAGVSQSPRYKVAKRGQDVALRCDPISGHVSLFWYQQALGQGPEFLTYFQNEAQLDKSGLPSDRFFAERPEGSVSTLKIQRTQQEDSAVYLCASSFQAAWSSGNTIYFGEGSWLTVV.

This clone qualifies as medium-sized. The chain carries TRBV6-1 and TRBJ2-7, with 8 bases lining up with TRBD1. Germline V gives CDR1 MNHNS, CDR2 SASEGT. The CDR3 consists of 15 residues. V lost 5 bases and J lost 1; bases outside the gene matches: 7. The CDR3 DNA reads TGTGCCAGCAGTTCGGGACAGGAGTTATCCTACGAGCAGTACTTC. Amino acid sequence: CASSSGQELSYEQYF.

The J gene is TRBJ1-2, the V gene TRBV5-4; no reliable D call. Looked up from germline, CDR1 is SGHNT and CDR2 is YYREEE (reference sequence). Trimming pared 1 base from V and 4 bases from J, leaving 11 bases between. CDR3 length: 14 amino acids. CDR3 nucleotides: TGTGCCAGCAGCTTGACAGTCGACCCCTATGGCTACACCTTC. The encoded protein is CASSLTVDPYGYTF.

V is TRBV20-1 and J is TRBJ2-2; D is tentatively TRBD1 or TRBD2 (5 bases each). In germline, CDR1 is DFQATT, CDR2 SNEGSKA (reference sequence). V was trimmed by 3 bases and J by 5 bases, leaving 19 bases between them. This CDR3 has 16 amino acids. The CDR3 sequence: CSARRAKQGTTGELFF. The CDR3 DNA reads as TGCAGTGCTAGGAGGGCCAAGCAGGGAACAACCGGGGAGCTGTTTTTT.

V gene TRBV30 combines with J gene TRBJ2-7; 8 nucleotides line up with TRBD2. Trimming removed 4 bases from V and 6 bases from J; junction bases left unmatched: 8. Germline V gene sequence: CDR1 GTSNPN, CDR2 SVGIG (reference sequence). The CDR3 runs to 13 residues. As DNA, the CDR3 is TGTGCCTGGACTCTGGGCGGGGGGATCGAGCAGTACTTC. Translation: CAWTLGGGIEQYF.

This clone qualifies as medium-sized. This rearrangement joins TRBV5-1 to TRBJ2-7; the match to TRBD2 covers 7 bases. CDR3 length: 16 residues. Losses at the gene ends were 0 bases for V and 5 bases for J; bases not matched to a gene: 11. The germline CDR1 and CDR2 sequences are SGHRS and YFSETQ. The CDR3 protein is CASSLGYTGGRDEQYV. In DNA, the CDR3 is TGCGCCAGCAGCTTGGGGTATACGGGAGGCCGCGACGAGCAGTACGTC.